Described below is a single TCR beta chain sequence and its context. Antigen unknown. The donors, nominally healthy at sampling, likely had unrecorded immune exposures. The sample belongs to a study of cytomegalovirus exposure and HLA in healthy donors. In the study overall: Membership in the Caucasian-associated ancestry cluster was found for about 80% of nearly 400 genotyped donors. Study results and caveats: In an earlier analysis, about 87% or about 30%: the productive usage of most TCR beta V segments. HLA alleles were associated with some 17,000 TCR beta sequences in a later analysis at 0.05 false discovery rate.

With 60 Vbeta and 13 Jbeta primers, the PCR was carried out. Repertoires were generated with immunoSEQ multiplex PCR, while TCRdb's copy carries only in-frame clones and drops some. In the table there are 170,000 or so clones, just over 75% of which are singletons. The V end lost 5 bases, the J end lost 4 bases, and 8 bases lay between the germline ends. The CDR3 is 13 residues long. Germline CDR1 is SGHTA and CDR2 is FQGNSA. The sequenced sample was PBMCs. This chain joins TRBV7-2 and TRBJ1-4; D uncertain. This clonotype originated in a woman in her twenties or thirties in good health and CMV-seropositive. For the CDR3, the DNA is TGTGCCAGCAGCCCCGGGGTTAATGAAAAACTGTTTTTT. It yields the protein CASSPGVNEKLFF. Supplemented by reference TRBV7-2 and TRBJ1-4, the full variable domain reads GAGVSQSPSNKVTEKGKDVELRCDPISGHTALYWYRQSLGQGLEFLIYFQGNSAPDKSGLPSDRFSAERTGGSVSTLTIQRTQQEDSAVYLCASSPGVNEKLFFGSGTQLSVL.